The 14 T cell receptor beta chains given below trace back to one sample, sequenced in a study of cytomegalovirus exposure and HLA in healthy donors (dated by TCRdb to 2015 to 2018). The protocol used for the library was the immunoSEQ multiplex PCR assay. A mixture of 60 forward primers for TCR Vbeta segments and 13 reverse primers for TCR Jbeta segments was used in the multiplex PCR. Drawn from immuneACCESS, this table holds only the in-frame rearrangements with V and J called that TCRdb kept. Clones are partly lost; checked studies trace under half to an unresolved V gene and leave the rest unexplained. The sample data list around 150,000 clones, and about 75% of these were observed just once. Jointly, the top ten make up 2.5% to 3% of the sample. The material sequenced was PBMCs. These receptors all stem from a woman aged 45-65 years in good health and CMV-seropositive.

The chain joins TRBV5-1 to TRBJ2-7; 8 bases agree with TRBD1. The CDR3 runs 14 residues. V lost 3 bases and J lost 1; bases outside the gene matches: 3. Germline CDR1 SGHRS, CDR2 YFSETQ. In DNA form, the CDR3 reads TGCGCCAGCAGCTCCGGACAGGGTTCCTACGAGCAGTACTTC. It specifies CASSSGQGSYEQYF.

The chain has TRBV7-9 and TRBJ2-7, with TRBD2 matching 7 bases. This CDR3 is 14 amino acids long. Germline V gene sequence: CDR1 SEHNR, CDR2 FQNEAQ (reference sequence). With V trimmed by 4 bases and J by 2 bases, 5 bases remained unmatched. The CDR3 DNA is TGTGCCAGCAGCTCAACCGGGACTACCTACGAGCAGTACTTC. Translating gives CASSSTGTTYEQYF.

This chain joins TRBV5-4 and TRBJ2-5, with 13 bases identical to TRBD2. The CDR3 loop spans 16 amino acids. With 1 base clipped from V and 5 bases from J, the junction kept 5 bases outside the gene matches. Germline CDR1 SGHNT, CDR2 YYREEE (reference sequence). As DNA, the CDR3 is TGTGCCAGCAGCTTGAGACTAGCGGGGGGTGGTGAGACCCAGTACTTC. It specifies CASSLRLAGGGETQYF.

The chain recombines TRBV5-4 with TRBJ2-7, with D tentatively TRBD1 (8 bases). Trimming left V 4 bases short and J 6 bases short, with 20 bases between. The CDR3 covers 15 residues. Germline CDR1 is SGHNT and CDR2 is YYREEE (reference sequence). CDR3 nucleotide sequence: TGTGCCAGCAGCCGAGATCCGACAGGGGAGGGCGAGCAGTACTTC. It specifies CASSRDPTGEGEQYF.

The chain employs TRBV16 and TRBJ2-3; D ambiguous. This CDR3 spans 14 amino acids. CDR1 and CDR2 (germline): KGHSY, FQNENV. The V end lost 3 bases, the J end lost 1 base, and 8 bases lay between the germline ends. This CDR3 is CASSQSSGTDTQYF. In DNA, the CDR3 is TGTGCCAGCAGCCAGTCCTCGGGCACAGATACGCAGTATTTT.

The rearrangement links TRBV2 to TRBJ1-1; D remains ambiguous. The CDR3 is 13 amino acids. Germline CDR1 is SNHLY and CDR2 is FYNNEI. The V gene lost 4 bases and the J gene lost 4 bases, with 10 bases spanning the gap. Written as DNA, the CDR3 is TGTGCCAGCAGTGGAAGCTCTTTCACTGAAGCTTTCTTT. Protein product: CASSGSSFTEAFF.

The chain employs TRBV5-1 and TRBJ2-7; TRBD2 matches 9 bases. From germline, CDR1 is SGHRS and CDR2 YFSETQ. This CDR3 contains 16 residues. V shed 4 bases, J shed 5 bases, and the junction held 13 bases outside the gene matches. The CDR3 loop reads CASSLRPGTSSHEQYF. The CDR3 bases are TGCGCCAGCAGCCTACGTCCGGGGACTAGCTCTCACGAGCAGTACTTC.

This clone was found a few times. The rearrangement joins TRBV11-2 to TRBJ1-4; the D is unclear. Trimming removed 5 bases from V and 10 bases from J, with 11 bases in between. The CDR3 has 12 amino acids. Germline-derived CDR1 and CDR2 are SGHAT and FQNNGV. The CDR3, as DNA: TGTGCCAGCAGCCTAATCAGCGGAAAACTGTTTTTT. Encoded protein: CASSLISGKLFF.

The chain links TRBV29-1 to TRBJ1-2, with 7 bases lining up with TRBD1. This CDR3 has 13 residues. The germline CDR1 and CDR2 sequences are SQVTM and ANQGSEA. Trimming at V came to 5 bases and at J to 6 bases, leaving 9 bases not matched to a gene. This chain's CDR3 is CSVRRQGNNGYTF. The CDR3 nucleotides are TGCAGCGTTCGCCGACAGGGAAATAATGGCTACACCTTC.

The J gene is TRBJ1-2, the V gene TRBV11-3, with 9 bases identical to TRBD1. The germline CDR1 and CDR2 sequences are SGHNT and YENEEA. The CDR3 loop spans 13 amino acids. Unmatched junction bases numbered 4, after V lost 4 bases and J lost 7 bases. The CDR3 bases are TGTGCCAGCAGCTCGGGACAGGGCGGTGGCTACACCTTC. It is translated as CASSSGQGGGYTF.

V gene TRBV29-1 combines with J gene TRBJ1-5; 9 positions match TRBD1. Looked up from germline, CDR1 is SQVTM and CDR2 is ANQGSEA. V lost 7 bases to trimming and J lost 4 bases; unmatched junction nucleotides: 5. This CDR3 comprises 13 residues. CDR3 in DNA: TGCAGCGCCGCCGGGACAGGGAATCAGCCCCAGCATTTT. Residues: CSAAGTGNQPQHF.

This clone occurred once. The DNA for the CDR3 is TGCGCCAGCAGCCCGGGACAGTCCCAAGAGACCCAGTACTTC. It specifies CASSPGQSQETQYF. This rearrangement joins TRBV4-1 to TRBJ2-5, with TRBD1 matching over 7 bases. The germline gives CDR1 MGHRA, CDR2 YSYEKL. The CDR3 runs to 14 residues. J gave up 1 base and V 4 bases, and 3 bases lay outside the gene matches.

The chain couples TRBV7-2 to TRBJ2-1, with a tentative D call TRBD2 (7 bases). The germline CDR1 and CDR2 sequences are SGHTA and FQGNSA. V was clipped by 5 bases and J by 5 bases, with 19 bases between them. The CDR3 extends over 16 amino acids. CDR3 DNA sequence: TGTGCCAGCAGCCAATATAGGGGGGGGAGACACAATGAGCAGTTCTTC. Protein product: CASSQYRGGRHNEQFF.

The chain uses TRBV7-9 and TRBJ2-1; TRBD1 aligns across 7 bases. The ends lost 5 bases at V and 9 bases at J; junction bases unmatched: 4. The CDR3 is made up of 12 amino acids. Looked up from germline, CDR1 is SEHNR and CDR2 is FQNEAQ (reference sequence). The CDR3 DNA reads TGTGCCAGCAGCGTAGACAGGGCTGAGCAGTTCTTC. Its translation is CASSVDRAEQFF.